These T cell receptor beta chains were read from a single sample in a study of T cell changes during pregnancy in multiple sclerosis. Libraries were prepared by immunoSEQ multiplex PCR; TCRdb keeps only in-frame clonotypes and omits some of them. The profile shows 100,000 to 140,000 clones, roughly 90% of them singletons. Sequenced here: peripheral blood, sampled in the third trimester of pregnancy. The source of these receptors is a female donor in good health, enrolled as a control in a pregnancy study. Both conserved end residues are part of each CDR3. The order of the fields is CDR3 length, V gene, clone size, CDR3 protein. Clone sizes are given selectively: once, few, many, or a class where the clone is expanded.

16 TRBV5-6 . CASSLWDRGLRTEAFF
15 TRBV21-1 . CASSKDPPRDTEAFF
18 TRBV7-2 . CASSLRIPGQASNYGYTF
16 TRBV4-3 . CASSQLLLGWVETQYF
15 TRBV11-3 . CASSLSGLAGNEQFF
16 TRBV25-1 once CASSDPWSLGGEKLFF
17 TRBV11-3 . CASSLGGQGAILETQYF
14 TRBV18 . CASSRKQVNTEAFF
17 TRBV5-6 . CASSLLNQGKKTDTQYF
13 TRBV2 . CASSGEGGQPQHF
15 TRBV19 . CASSKSEAVTGELFF
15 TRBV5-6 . CASSRPGADGYGYTF
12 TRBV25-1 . CASGQGINGYTF
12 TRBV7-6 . CASSSQANGYTF
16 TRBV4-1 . CASSSPGQGATDTQYF
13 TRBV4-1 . CASSQGQTYEQYF
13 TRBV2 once CARGGQGKNGYTF
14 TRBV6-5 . CASSKLGTANEQYF
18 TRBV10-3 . CAISESAGAGGGDGPLHF
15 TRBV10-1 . CASSEKEGRNQPQHF
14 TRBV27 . CASSFVGGSNEQFF
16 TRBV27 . CASRPGAGGAGTEAFF
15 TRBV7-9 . CASSLGQGMTETQYF
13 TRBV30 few CAWSWTGTAGYTF
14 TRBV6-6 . CASSYSRGENTQYF
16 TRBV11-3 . CASSTDREEENTEAFF
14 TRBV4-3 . CASSQDPTADTQYF
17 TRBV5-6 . CASSPTTGPYSGNTIYF
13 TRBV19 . CASSQGWDTEAFF
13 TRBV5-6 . CASQQGNQETQYF
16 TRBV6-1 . CASSEFMGLAENEQFF
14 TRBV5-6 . CASSRQGGRGGYTF
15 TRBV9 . CASSVETGGYYEQYF
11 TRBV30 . CAWSVGGEQYF
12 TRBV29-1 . CSVADKSYEQYF
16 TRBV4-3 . CASSPSLQGAQETQYF
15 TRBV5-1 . CASSERAGNTDTQYF
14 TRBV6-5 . CASSRQGGLRGAFF
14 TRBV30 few CAWVSGGKSYEQYF
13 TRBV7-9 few CASRAGQGYEQYF
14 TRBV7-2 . CASSVEGADYEQYF
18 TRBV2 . CASRPGLAGVSSYNEQFF
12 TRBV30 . CAGKTGYYGYTF
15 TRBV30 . CAWSPGGAGADTQYF
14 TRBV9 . CASSAPQENTEAFF
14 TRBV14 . CASSWGGARTEAFF
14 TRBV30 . CAWSETGNNSPLHF
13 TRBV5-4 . CASSLGAVNGYTF